A single sample is the source of the 6 T cell receptor beta chains below, sequenced in a study of T cells after yellow fever vaccination. TCRdb ran MiXCR on the 5' RACE reads and lists one entry per CDR3 protein. Seen here are about 130,000 distinct CDR3 sequences, approximately 8.4% observed once, and the top ten hold 30% to 40%. The starting material was CD8+ T cells sorted from PBMCs, obtained on the day of the yellow fever booster vaccination. These receptors were collected from a man aged 18 to 29 who received the YFV17D yellow fever vaccine.

The V and J genes are TRBV15 and TRBJ1-1; no definite D call. Trimming removed 4 bases from V and 7 bases from J, with 19 bases in between. Germline CDR1 and CDR2: LNHNV and YYDKDF (reference sequence). The length of the CDR3 is 15 residues. The CDR3 region has the DNA TGTGCCACCAGCAATCGACCGGGCCCGGGTGATGAAGCTTTCTTT. As protein: CATSNRPGPGDEAFF.

The V call is TRBV15, the J call TRBJ2-3; 8 bases fit TRBD1. Germline V gene data show CDR1 as LNHNV and CDR2 as YYDKDF (reference sequence). The CDR3 extends over 15 amino acids. Trimming cost V 2 bases and J 6 bases; bases outside gene matches: 7. CDR3 in amino acids: CATSRTQGAADTQYF. DNA of the CDR3: TGTGCCACCAGCAGAACCCAGGGGGCGGCGGATACGCAGTATTTT.

This clonotype has just a few counts. V usage is TRBV4-1 and J usage is TRBJ2-3; 8 bases are shared with TRBD2. V dropped 1 base and J dropped 4; count of bases not matched to a gene: 10. Germline lookup yields CDR1 MGHRA and CDR2 YSYEKL. This CDR3 region has 17 residues. This CDR3 reads CASSQGAGRGRADTQYF. DNA for the CDR3: TGCGCCAGCAGCCAAGGGGCCGGGAGGGGCCGGGCAGATACGCAGTATTTT.

The genes are TRBV19 and TRBJ2-1, with D unresolved. Germline V lookup: CDR1 LNHDA, CDR2 SQIVND (reference sequence). With 5 bases removed from V and 0 bases from J, the gap between germline ends came to 17 bases. This CDR3 has 17 amino acids. As DNA, the CDR3 is TGTGCCAGTAGTCCGCTTGCTAGATTCAGCTCCTACAATGAGCAGTTCTTC. Amino acid sequence: CASSPLARFSSYNEQFF.

J is TRBJ2-5 and V is TRBV5-6, with D perhaps matching TRBD1 (5 bases). The CDR3 contains 15 residues. The V end was cut by 0 bases, the J end by 5 bases, with 14 bases between. Looked up from germline, CDR1 is SGHDT and CDR2 is YYEEEE. This CDR3 reads CASSLGLDGAETQYF. In DNA form, the CDR3 reads TGTGCCAGCAGCTTGGGATTGGATGGGGCGGAGACCCAGTACTTC.

J is TRBJ1-5 and V is TRBV2; tentatively, D is TRBD1 (5 bases). Between the trimmed V and J ends, which lost 3 bases and 4 bases, there was a span of 10 bases. CDR1 is SNHLY and CDR2 is FYNNEI in the germline V gene. The CDR3 extends over 14 amino acids. The chain's CDR3 is CASSEGRENQPQHF. In DNA, the CDR3 is TGTGCCAGCAGTGAGGGGCGGGAGAATCAGCCCCAGCATTTT. The variable domain in full, completed from reference TRBV2 and TRBJ1-5, reads EPEVTQTPSHQVTQMGQEVILRCVPISNHLYFYWYRQILGQKVEFLVSFYNNEISEKSEIFDDQFSVERPDGSNFTLKIRSTKLEDSAMYFCASSEGRENQPQHFGDGTRLSIL.